This T cell receptor beta chain was sequenced for a study of cytomegalovirus exposure and HLA in healthy donors. In the study overall: Across around 400 genotyped donors, about 80% landed in the Caucasian-associated ancestry cluster. Findings and limits, study-wide: In an earlier analysis, about 87% or about 30%: the productive usage of most TCR beta V segments. Clonal expansion, a later analysis showed, was greater in HLA-associated TCR beta chains than in equally common others.

To note about this clone: Its antigen remains unknown.

13 Jbeta primers and 60 Vbeta primers were used for the PCR. Libraries were prepared by immunoSEQ multiplex PCR; TCRdb keeps only in-frame clonotypes and omits some of them. This table has a few hundred thousand clones, 83% appearing once. The sequenced sample consisted of PBMCs. The receptor's source is a girl aged 5-17 years in good health and CMV-seronegative.

The CDR3 region has the DNA TGTGCCAGCAGCTTTCCTAGCGGGAGGGACACCGGGGAGCTGTTTTTT. Its translation: CASSFPSGRDTGELFF. The rearrangement uses TRBV7-9 and TRBJ2-2; 12 bases agree with TRBD2. Germline loops: CDR1 SEHNR, CDR2 FQNEAQ (reference sequence). The trim removed 3 bases at V and 3 bases at J, leaving 2 bases unmatched. This CDR3 region has 16 residues.